This T cell receptor beta chain was sequenced during a study of T cells in Graves' hyperthyroidism and ophthalmopathy (dated by TCRdb to between 2019 and 2020). At the level of the whole study: Peripheral blood samples were taken at initial diagnosis, before any treatment was given. To identify TCR V-J signatures that set the groups apart, the researchers used a discovery cohort of 90 to 100 patients, made up of under 50 with Graves' ophthalmopathy and some 56 with stable Graves' hyperthyroidism. Prospective prediction of ophthalmopathy was tested in an independent validation cohort of 18 to 20 hyperthyroidism patients and roughly 16 patients who later progressed to ophthalmopathy. The 75 to 100 discovery patients were randomly split 7:3 into training and test sets. The study also compared thyroid tissue and blood T-cell repertoires from about six Graves' hyperthyroidism patients. After blood sampling, hyperthyroidism patients were treated with methimazole at a starting dose of 30 mg daily, and ophthalmopathy patients were treated with high-dose intravenous methylprednisolone. TCR Vbeta CDR3 sequencing of roughly 140 peripheral blood samples (43 ophthalmopathy, about 74 hyperthyroidism and roughly 17 progressor patients) is reported in the paper.

According to the germline V gene (reference sequence), CDR1 reads LGHDT and CDR2 reads YNNKEL. The trim is 3 bases for V and 9 bases for J, with a gap of 5 bases between the germline ends. The CDR3 runs 10 residues from the cysteine to the phenylalanine. The entry retains the CDR3 DNA only, 30 bases that are in frame from base 1. This clonotype was seen once. Its binding antigen is unknown. There are no base qualities to consult, and no much larger clone falls within one base. One read is thin evidence. The TCR beta CDR3 regions were amplified from RNA transcripts. For the first round of RT-PCR on the TCR CDR3, the HTBI primer set was used together with the Qiagen OneStep RT-PCR kit. A second multiplex PCR round built the libraries, followed by size selection and purification. Libraries were sequenced paired-end with 100 bp reads on an Illumina HiSeq2000. From the authors' description of their analysis: SOAPnuke was used to process the raw data, with reads discarded if the reads contained adapters or uncalled bases, had a mean Phred below 15, or lacked an exact constant-primer or identifier match. High-quality paired reads were merged with COPE v1.2.5, and unique nucleotide sequences were defined as clonotypes. MiTCR v1.1 was used to align the clonotypes against IMGT TRBV, TRBD and TRBJ reference segments. Only V-J combinations with frequency above 0.0001, covering about 99% of repertoires, were analysed. A TCS score was defined as the ratio between F50 (clonal expansion) and ExV (chaos), using BLOSUM62-based TCRdist between CDR3 peptides within each V-J. Welch's t-statistics and random forest reduced approximately 520 V-J features to roughly 13, which were used in a naive Bayes classifier (R e1071). TCRdb reworked the public reads: Q25 trimming with fastp, MiXCR clone assembly, productive beta chains retained. Each entry is one CDR3 protein sequence, shown with its most common DNA and genes. The V and J calls here are based on TCRdb, not the publication. For this sample the table gives about 560,000 distinct CDR3 sequences, of which roughly 17% were detected only once. Jointly, the top ten make up roughly 18% of the sample.

Stable Graves' hyperthyroidism was defined as no progression to ophthalmopathy during 18 months of follow-up. Hyperthyroidism patients were newly diagnosed, had a disease duration of under 2 months, and were aged 18 to 65 years. The study excluded patients with uncontrolled infections, other autoimmune diseases, pregnancy or lactation. Clinical symptoms, serum thyroxine and TRAb, thyroid ultrasound, and orbital computed tomography formed the basis for the diagnoses. PBMCs were isolated from 8 to 10 ml of fresh peripheral blood by Ficoll-Paque density gradient centrifugation. Total RNA was extracted with Trizol reagent, and quality was checked on an Agilent 2100 Bioanalyzer. The paper as a whole reports these results and caveats: Most expanded thyroid clonotypes (frequency above 0.001) were also detected in blood, a finding suggesting that blood repertoires may reflect thyroid immune responses. In validation, the model predicted progression to ophthalmopathy with around 71% sensitivity and 72% to 85% specificity, a median of about 6.7 months before onset. Sample size was not statistically predetermined, and investigators were not blinded to group allocation. A model built on a 13 V-J signature distinguished ophthalmopathy from stable hyperthyroidism, reaching about 88% sensitivity and around 81% specificity in cross-validation and 80%/75% in testing.

The sequence is built from TRBV3-1 and TRBJ1-2; too little of a D gene remains to name it. Material: blood. This sequence originates from a woman aged 18-35 years with Graves' hyperthyroidism. The nucleotide sequence is given as TGTGCCAGCAGCCAGGGTTGCTACACCTTC. It encodes CASSQGCYTF.